This T cell receptor beta chain was recorded in a study of T cells after posttransplantation cyclophosphamide. Measured with immunoSEQ multiplex PCR; TCRdb has only the in-frame clones, and not every one. The specimen gives about 38,000 clones without singletons; the ten biggest hold around 2.5%. This clone was counted ten times or more. The antigen remains unidentified. Looked up from germline, CDR1 is SEHNR and CDR2 is FQNEAQ (reference sequence). Trimming left V 7 bases short and J 3 bases short, with 16 bases between. The CDR3 spans 14 residues. Peripheral blood was collected from the related graft donor on the marrow donation day. Study results and limitations: Donor-recipient repertoire similarity was low at 1-2 months, rising over year one. Recipient CMV seropositivity and CMV reactivation strongly tracked TRB clonality. TRB overlap between skin or GI tissue T cells and blood was limited.

This receptor was obtained from a man in his fifties in good health, CMV-negative, and a related stem cell transplant donor. The sample comprised PBMCs. J is TRBJ2-7 and V is TRBV7-9; tentatively, D is TRBD1 (6 bases). This chain's CDR3 is CASTFVQGSYEQYF. CDR3 bases: TGTGCCAGCACCTTCGTACAGGGAAGCTACGAGCAGTACTTC.